The 18 T cell receptor beta chains below come from one sample, sequenced in a study of T cells after yellow fever vaccination. MiXCR, run by TCRdb on the 5' RACE reads, gives a single entry per CDR3 protein. The table records about 630,000 distinct CDR3 sequences, 10% to 15% of them present only once. Specimen: PBMCs, collected on the day of the yellow fever booster vaccination. The receptor set was obtained from a man between 25 and 39 years old who received the YFV17D yellow fever vaccine.

This clonotype was counted between two and nine times. The genes are TRBV11-2 and TRBJ1-2, with 11 bases fitting TRBD1. CDR1 and CDR2 from the germline V gene are SGHAT and FQNNGV. The CDR3 is 17 amino acids. With V trimmed by 0 bases and J by 4 bases, 7 bases remained unmatched. DNA for the CDR3: TGTGCCAGCAGCTTAGATCCGAGGACAGGGGGCTTCTATGGCTACACCTTC. Translated: CASSLDPRTGGFYGYTF.

The CDR3 is CSARVAYNEQFF. CDR3 nucleotides: TGCAGTGCTAGAGTCGCTTACAATGAGCAGTTCTTC. The chain joins TRBV20-1 to TRBJ2-1; D is unclear. CDR1 and CDR2 (germline): DFQATT, SNEGSKA (reference sequence). Trimming removed 1 base at V and 4 bases at J, with 5 bases between. The CDR3 covers 12 residues.

As regards this clonotype: The junction differs from germline at one of its ends, possibly a read error. V and J are TRBV15 and TRBJ1-1; tentatively, D is TRBD1 (5 bases). The CDR3 loop spans 15 amino acids. Germline-derived CDR1 and CDR2 are LNHNV and YYDKDF (reference sequence). CDR3 nucleotide sequence: TGTGTCACCAGCAGAGACCAGGGTTTCTCCACTGAAGCTTTCTTT. It translates to CVTSRDQGFSTEAFF.

This clonotype was observed a handful of times. The rearrangement uses TRBV6-1 and TRBJ2-7; D may be TRBD2 (6 bases). Germline values: CDR1 MNHNS, CDR2 SASEGT. V lost 4 bases and J 5 bases, leaving 12 bases between the germline ends. The CDR3 covers 13 residues. The CDR3 DNA follows: TGTGCCAGCAGTGGCCTAGCGAAGAACGAGCAGTACTTC. It yields the protein CASSGLAKNEQYF.

A few counts support this clonotype. The gene calls are TRBV12-3 or TRBV12-4 and TRBJ2-2; 8 bases agree with TRBD2. V was clipped by 5 bases and J by 5 bases; unmatched bases: 7. The CDR3 contains 15 residues. This chain's CDR3 is CASSGLAGLTGELFF. CDR3 coding DNA: TGTGCCAGCAGTGGGCTAGCGGGCCTGACCGGGGAGCTGTTTTTT.

This clonotype was seen repeatedly, ten times or more. The CDR3, as DNA: TGTGCCACCACCTACGCGGGAACGAACACCGGGGAGCTGTTTTTT. The encoded protein is CATTYAGTNTGELFF. J is TRBJ2-2 and V is TRBV15; a possible D gene is TRBD2 (6 bases). Between the trimmed V and J ends, which lost 7 bases and 0 bases, there was a span of 12 bases. This CDR3 is 15 amino acids long. Germline assignment: CDR1 LNHNV and CDR2 YYDKDF (reference sequence).

This clonotype was seen only a few times. The rearrangement uses TRBV4-3 and TRBJ2-4; D remains unclear. The germline V gene encodes CDR1 LGHNA and CDR2 YSLEER. The CDR3 length is 17 residues. V gave up 3 bases and J gave up 0 bases, with 15 bases separating them. CDR3 DNA: TGCGCCAGCAGCCAGGAATACAGAGTAATAGCCAAAAACATTCAGTACTTC. Residues: CASSQEYRVIAKNIQYF.

This clonotype was observed a few times. CDR3 loop: CASSGGIYTDTQYF. In nucleotides, the CDR3 is TGTGCCAGCAGTGGAGGGATATACACAGATACGCAGTATTTT. The chain carries TRBV6-1 and TRBJ2-3, with D possibly being TRBD2 (5 bases). The CDR3 has 14 amino acids. V dropped 4 bases and J dropped 2 bases, with 10 bases sitting between them. CDR1 MNHNS and CDR2 SASEGT come from the germline V gene.

This clonotype was seen repeatedly, ten times or more. The V call is TRBV20-1, the J call TRBJ1-3; TRBD1 is a possible D gene (6 bases). This CDR3 spans 12 amino acids. CDR1 DFQATT and CDR2 SNEGSKA come from the germline V gene (reference sequence). V was shortened by 6 bases and J by 3 bases, with 9 bases between the two germline ends. The CDR3 nucleotides are TGCAGTGCCGCAGGGGTTGGAAACACCATATATTTT. Its protein is CSAAGVGNTIYF.

Worth noting for this clonotype: Since a much larger clone is just one base distant, this may be a read error. The chain couples TRBV27 to TRBJ1-6, with D possibly TRBD1 on 5 matching bases. This CDR3 contains 14 residues. Germline CDR1 MNHEY, CDR2 SMNVEV (reference sequence). The CDR3 loop reads CASSFGAANSPPHF. The CDR3 DNA reads as TGTGCCAGCAGTTTTGGGGCAGCTAATTCACCCCCCCACTTT.

V is TRBV27 and J is TRBJ2-7, with 7 bases that match TRBD1. Germline values: CDR1 MNHEY, CDR2 SMNVEV (reference sequence). The J segment lost 8 bases and the V segment lost 5 bases, leaving 18 bases of the junction unmatched. This CDR3 region has 16 residues. CDR3 coding DNA: TGTGCCAGCAGTACGATCTTCACCGGACAGGCCGTCAAGCAGTACTTC. Residues: CASSTIFTGQAVKQYF.

In this sample, this clonotype turned up a few times. The V gene is TRBV7-8, the J gene TRBJ2-2, with D perhaps matching TRBD2 (6 bases). From germline, CDR1 is SGHVS and CDR2 FQNEAQ. The V end lost 1 base, the J end lost 3 bases, and 9 bases lay between the germline ends. The length of the CDR3 is 15 residues. The CDR3 sequence: CASSLGGRYTGELFF. CDR3 in DNA: TGTGCCAGCAGCTTAGGTGGGAGGTACACCGGGGAGCTGTTTTTT.

The chain joins TRBV10-3 to TRBJ2-3; D may be TRBD2 (5 bases). The V end was cut by 5 bases, the J end by 0 bases, with 12 bases between. CDR1 is ENHRY, CDR2 SYGVKD, per germline. This CDR3 spans 15 amino acids. CDR3 nucleotide sequence: TGTGCCATCAGTCCCGGGGTGATTAGCACAGATACGCAGTATTTT. Its protein is CAISPGVISTDTQYF.

The table lists this clonotype with many counts. The chain recombines TRBV7-9 with TRBJ1-1; 7 nucleotides align to TRBD1. The CDR3 is 14 residues long. V lost 5 bases to trimming and J lost 5 bases; unmatched junction nucleotides: 8. Germline assignment: CDR1 SEHNR and CDR2 FQNEAQ (reference sequence). CDR3 residues: CASSQQGERTEAFF. The CDR3, as DNA: TGTGCCAGCAGCCAGCAGGGGGAACGGACTGAAGCTTTCTTT. Full variable domain (remainder filled in from reference TRBV7-9 and TRBJ1-1): DTGVSQNPRHKITKRGQNVTFRCDPISEHNRLYWYRQTLGQGPEFLTYFQNEAQLEKSRLLSDRFSAERPKGSFSTLEIQRTEQGDSAMYLCASSQQGERTEAFFGQGTRLTVV.

The sample holds a few counts of this clonotype. V is TRBV5-1 and J is TRBJ1-2, with 8 bases fitting TRBD1. Germline lookup yields CDR1 SGHRS and CDR2 YFSETQ. This CDR3 spans 14 amino acids. V trimming: 6 bases; J trimming: 6 bases; junction bases outside the gene matches: 10. CDR3 region: CASKAGTGANGYTF. CDR3 nucleotide sequence: TGCGCCAGCAAAGCAGGGACAGGAGCTAATGGCTACACCTTC.

This clonotype was counted many times. The rearrangement joins TRBV19 to TRBJ1-1, with TRBD1 matching 9 bases. Trimming took 4 bases from V and 4 from J; bases not matched to a gene: 10. CDR3 length: 16 residues. The V gene's germline CDR1 is LNHDA and CDR2 SQIVND (reference sequence). The CDR3 region is CASSRAGTGIGTEAFF. CDR3 sequence (DNA): TGTGCCAGTAGTAGAGCCGGGACAGGGATAGGCACTGAAGCTTTCTTT.

This clonotype was seen a few times. CDR3 sequence: CASSSKVYQETQYF. The CDR3 DNA is TGTGCCAGCAGCTCGAAGGTGTACCAAGAGACCCAGTACTTC. This chain connects TRBV7-2 to TRBJ2-5; the D is unclear. V gave up 4 bases and J gave up 0 bases, with 9 bases separating them. Germline V gives CDR1 SGHTA, CDR2 FQGNSA. The CDR3 has 14 amino acids.

Only a few counts were recorded for this clonotype. The genes are TRBV5-8 and TRBJ1-2; D gene unclear. Between the trimmed V and J ends, which lost 6 bases and 3 bases, there was a span of 15 bases. The length of the CDR3 is 14 residues. CDR1 and CDR2 (germline): SGHTS, YDEGEE. CDR3 sequence: CASTAAPRDYGYTF. The CDR3 nucleotides read TGTGCCAGCACCGCGGCCCCGCGGGACTATGGCTACACCTTC.